The 19 T cell receptor beta chains below all came from one sample that was sequenced in a study of T cell responses to AZD1222 COVID-19 vaccine. Profiled with immunoSEQ multiplex PCR; TCRdb holds only in-frame clones, not every one. The repertoire consists of approximately 180,000 clones, with 80% to 95% occurring once and the leading ten covering over 9.5%. The input for sequencing was peripheral blood, taken on day 0 of AZD1222 vaccination. All receptors come from an adult in good health.

This sequence joins TRBV4-1 and TRBJ1-2; D uncertain. V was shortened by 1 base and J by 4 bases, with 7 bases between the two germline ends. Germline-derived CDR1 and CDR2 are MGHRA and YSYEKL. There are 13 residues in the CDR3. CDR3 DNA sequence: TGCGCCAGCAGCCAAGGACTGAGCTATGGCTACACCTTC. Its translation: CASSQGLSYGYTF.

The CDR3 spells CASSVGRLQRAGEAFF. CDR3 nucleotides: TGTGCCAGCAGCGTAGGCCGTCTACAGAGGGCAGGGGAAGCTTTCTTT. The chain is built from TRBV9 and TRBJ1-1; D perhaps matches TRBD1 (5 bases). Germline V gene sequence: CDR1 SGDLS, CDR2 YYNGEE. This CDR3 is built from 16 residues. V was pared by 0 bases and J by 8 bases, with 20 bases between.

J is TRBJ2-3 and V is TRBV20-1; the D is unclear. Germline V gene sequence: CDR1 DFQATT, CDR2 SNEGSKA (reference sequence). The CDR3 contains 11 residues. V was clipped by 6 bases and J by 10 bases, with 14 bases between them. The CDR3, as DNA: TGCAGTGCGTCGACGGCGGCTGCGCAGTATTTT. It encodes CSASTAAAQYF.

The chain employs TRBV11-1 and TRBJ2-3; possible D gene TRBD1, 5 bases. The CDR3 loop spans 16 amino acids. Germline-derived CDR1 and CDR2 are SGHAT and FQDESV (reference sequence). Trimming stripped 5 bases from V and 3 bases from J, with 18 bases between. This CDR3 reads CASSLEDIHGTDTQYF. The CDR3 DNA is TGTGCCAGCAGCCTAGAGGACATACATGGAACAGATACGCAGTATTTT.

The CDR3 protein is CASSATTGALANSPLHF. The CDR3 region has the DNA TGTGCCAGTAGTGCCACGACAGGGGCCCTAGCAAATTCACCCCTCCACTTT. The chain recombines TRBV19 with TRBJ1-6; 8 bases map to TRBD1. V trimming: 5 bases; J trimming: 7 bases; junction bases outside the gene matches: 13. The CDR3 spans 17 residues. Germline V gene lookup returns CDR1 LNHDA and CDR2 SQIVND (reference sequence).

CDR3 sequence (DNA): TGTGCTAGTGGTTTTAGGCGGGGGGACGATACGCAGTATTTT. Encoded protein: CASGFRRGDDTQYF. The chain has TRBV12-5 and TRBJ2-3; 8 bases match TRBD2. V lost 3 bases and J lost 6; bases outside the gene matches: 5. CDR3 size: 14 residues. Germline V gene sequence: CDR1 LGHNT, CDR2 FRNRAP.

CDR3 sequence reads: CASSQPGLAGENEQFF. Written as DNA, the CDR3 is TGTGCCAGCAGCCAACCGGGACTAGCGGGAGAGAATGAGCAGTTCTTC. The genes are TRBV11-2 and TRBJ2-1, with 14 bases matching TRBD2. V was pared by 5 bases and J by 7 bases, with 7 bases of the junction left unmatched. The germline gives CDR1 SGHAT, CDR2 FQNNGV. This CDR3 contains 16 residues.

V gene TRBV9 combines with J gene TRBJ2-5; TRBD2 might be the D (6 bases). V was clipped by 3 bases and J by 5 bases, with 14 bases between them. This CDR3 comprises 14 residues. The V gene's germline CDR1 is SGDLS and CDR2 YYNGEE. Here the CDR3 DNA reads TGTGCCAGCAGCGAGGGACCGGGGAGGGAGACCCAGTACTTC. Translated, it gives CASSEGPGRETQYF.

CDR3 sequence: CASSLIQGTNTGELFF. The CDR3, as DNA: TGTGCCAGCAGTTTAATCCAGGGCACGAACACCGGGGAGCTGTTTTTT. This chain joins TRBV27 and TRBJ2-2, with a tentative D call TRBD1 (5 bases). V was clipped by 2 bases and J by 0 bases, with 10 bases between them. Per the germline V gene, CDR1 is MNHEY and CDR2 is SMNVEV (reference sequence). This CDR3 spans 16 amino acids.

V and J are TRBV3-1 (or the pseudogene TRBV3-2) and TRBJ2-7, with D maybe TRBD2 (5 bases). The CDR3 spans 15 residues. V was clipped by 0 bases and J by 3 bases, with 12 bases between them. Germline CDR1 and CDR2: LGHDT and YNNKEL (reference sequence). CDR3 bases: TGTGCCAGCAGCCAAGAGAGTAGTAGCGTCTACGAGCAGTACTTC. It yields the protein CASSQESSSVYEQYF.

The gene calls are TRBV7-8 and TRBJ1-5; 7 positions agree with TRBD1. CDR3 size: 17 residues. The junction had 6 bases not matched to a gene; V was cut back by 1 base and J by 0 bases. The germline V gene encodes CDR1 SGHVS and CDR2 FQNEAQ. CDR3 nucleotide sequence: TGTGCCAGCAGCTTAGATAACAGGGGATATAGCAATCAGCCCCAGCATTTT. This translates into CASSLDNRGYSNQPQHF. Together with reference TRBV7-8 and TRBJ1-5, the CDR3 gives the full variable domain: GAGVSQSPRYKVAKRGQDVALRCDPISGHVSLFWYQQALGQGPEFLTYFQNEAQLDKSGLPSDRFFAERPEGSVSTLKIQRTQQEDSAVYLCASSLDNRGYSNQPQHFGDGTRLSIL.

The sample holds one count of this clone. V usage is TRBV5-1 and J usage is TRBJ1-1; D gene uncertain. The CDR3 is 14 amino acids. With 2 bases removed from V and 3 bases from J, the gap between germline ends came to 11 bases. CDR1 and CDR2 from the germline V gene are SGHRS and YFSETQ. The CDR3 here is CASSFAGRDTEAFF. The CDR3 DNA reads TGCGCCAGCAGCTTTGCGGGGAGAGACACTGAAGCTTTCTTT.

The count of this clone is one. This rearrangement joins TRBV19 to TRBJ1-5; tentatively, D is TRBD1 (6 bases). Per the germline V gene, CDR1 is LNHDA and CDR2 is SQIVND (reference sequence). V was clipped by 7 bases and J by 0 bases, with 16 bases between them. CDR3 size: 16 residues. The CDR3 is CASTPQGLYSNQPQHF. The DNA of the CDR3 is TGTGCCAGTACCCCACAGGGTCTTTATAGCAATCAGCCCCAGCATTTT.

This chain's CDR3 is CASSLMGADQPQHF. CDR3 DNA: TGTGCCAGCAGTTTGATGGGGGCGGATCAGCCCCAGCATTTT. This rearrangement joins TRBV27 to TRBJ1-5; a weak D match, TRBD1 (6 bases). The CDR3 loop spans 14 amino acids. The V and J ends lost 3 bases and 5 bases respectively, with 11 bases between them. The V gene's germline CDR1 is MNHEY and CDR2 SMNVEV (reference sequence).

The rearrangement joins TRBV10-3 to TRBJ2-7, with 8 positions matching TRBD1. The ends lost 6 bases at V and 2 bases at J; junction bases unmatched: 6. The CDR3 loop spans 14 amino acids. Germline-derived CDR1 and CDR2 are ENHRY and SYGVKD. The DNA for the CDR3 is TGTGCCATCAGCGGGGGACAGGTGGCCTACGAGCAGTACTTC. Encoded protein: CAISGGQVAYEQYF.

This clone was counted once. The V and J genes are TRBV27 and TRBJ2-3, with D unresolved. Trimming shortened V by 3 bases and J by 4 bases, and 8 bases separated the two germline ends. The CDR3 consists of 13 residues. Germline assignment: CDR1 MNHEY and CDR2 SMNVEV (reference sequence). CDR3 sequence (DNA): TGTGCCAGCAGTTTGCGCCCCCCAGATACGCAGTATTTT. Translating it yields CASSLRPPDTQYF.

V is TRBV5-6 and J is TRBJ1-1; a weak D match, TRBD1 (5 bases). Trimming left V 0 bases short and J 4 bases short, with 22 bases between. The CDR3 runs 18 residues. Germline V lookup: CDR1 SGHDT, CDR2 YYEEEE. Here the CDR3 reads CASSLAQGTLTPTTEAFF. The DNA for the CDR3 is TGTGCCAGCAGCTTGGCCCAGGGAACCCTAACCCCCACCACTGAAGCTTTCTTT.

This clone occurred once. This chain links TRBV5-4 with TRBJ1-1; 9 nucleotides agree with TRBD1. This CDR3 is 15 amino acids long. J was trimmed by 4 bases and V by 6 bases; bases with no gene match: 10. Germline V gives CDR1 SGHNT, CDR2 YYREEE (reference sequence). CDR3 region: CASILGQGLSTEAFF. CDR3 nucleotide sequence: TGTGCCAGCATCCTAGGACAGGGGTTATCCACTGAAGCTTTCTTT.

V usage is TRBV6-4 and J usage is TRBJ1-2; a possible D gene is TRBD1 (5 bases). Trimming shortened V by 6 bases and J by 6 bases, and 14 bases separated the two germline ends. CDR1 and CDR2 (germline): MRHNA, SNTAGT. This CDR3 is built from 13 residues. The CDR3 coding sequence is TGTGCCAGCAGGGAGACAGTCGGGCATGGCTACACCTTC. Protein product: CASRETVGHGYTF.